Listed here are 32 T cell receptor beta chains from one sample, sequenced in a study of cytomegalovirus exposure and HLA in healthy donors. Amplification used 60 Vbeta primers and 13 Jbeta primers. TCRdb's table, derived via immunoSEQ multiplex PCR, lists solely in-frame clones and lacks some. The sample includes under 200,000 clones, 55% to 65% of them seen just once. The sample consisted of PBMCs. These receptors were obtained from a man aged 40-49 years in good health and CMV-seronegative.

This clone has more than one count but fewer than ten. The chain employs TRBV19 and TRBJ1-1; D is possibly TRBD1 (5 bases). The CDR3 extends over 15 amino acids. Deletions cut 3 bases from V and 3 bases from J, with 14 bases between. Germline CDR1 is LNHDA and CDR2 is SQIVND (reference sequence). This CDR3 reads CASSISSGGDTEAFF. CDR3 nucleotides: TGTGCCAGTAGTATTTCATCCGGGGGGGACACTGAAGCTTTCTTT.

The chain has TRBV7-2 and TRBJ2-2, with TRBD2 matching over 11 bases. With 5 bases clipped from V and 7 bases from J, the junction kept 9 bases outside the gene matches. This CDR3 is built from 16 residues. CDR1 and CDR2 (germline): SGHTA, FQGNSA. The CDR3 region is CASSLWTSGRGGELFF. CDR3 nucleotide sequence: TGTGCCAGCAGCCTATGGACTAGCGGGCGTGGCGGGGAGCTGTTTTTT.

As for this clone: An end of the junction differs from the germline gene, which may be a read error. In DNA form, the CDR3 reads TGTTCCAGCAGCCCACCCTTAGCGGGAGTGAGCTCCTACGAGCAGTACTTC. This gives the protein CSSSPPLAGVSSYEQYF. V is TRBV7-9 and J is TRBJ2-7; 9 nucleotides agree with TRBD2. CDR1 and CDR2 from the germline V gene are SEHNR and FQNEAQ (reference sequence). The length of the CDR3 is 17 residues.

With regard to this clone: One junction end disagrees with the germline gene, perhaps due to a read error. The V gene is TRBV29-1, the J gene TRBJ1-1, with D unclear. Germline V lookup: CDR1 SQVTM, CDR2 ANQGSEA. The CDR3 is 13 residues long. The CDR3 nucleotides are TGCAGCGTTCAAGATGCGCCGGGCACTGAAGCTTTCTTT. It is translated as CSVQDAPGTEAFF.

This clone showed up just a few times. The rearrangement uses TRBV6-1 and TRBJ1-5, with a tentative D call TRBD1 (6 bases). Trimming removed 8 bases from V and 5 bases from J, with 16 bases in between. The CDR3 runs 14 residues. The V gene's germline CDR1 is MNHNS and CDR2 SASEGT. Here the CDR3 reads CASLRGDNYQPQHF. In nucleotides, the CDR3 is TGTGCCAGCCTTAGAGGGGACAACTATCAGCCCCAGCATTTT.

The rearrangement joins TRBV28 to TRBJ1-6; no definite D call. V was pared by 8 bases and J by 6 bases, with 17 bases between. Germline V gives CDR1 MDHEN, CDR2 SYDVKM. CDR3 length: 15 amino acids. CDR3 nucleotides: TGTGCCAGCCTGGGTACGACAAATTTTAATTCACCCCTCCACTTT. This sequence encodes CASLGTTNFNSPLHF.

The V gene is TRBV5-1, the J gene TRBJ1-5; possibly TRBD1 for D (6 bases). V lost 1 base, J lost 6 bases, and 11 bases lay in between. Germline V gene sequence: CDR1 SGHRS, CDR2 YFSETQ. The CDR3 is 14 amino acids. As DNA, the CDR3 is TGCGCCAGCAGCTTGTCAGGGGAGAGTCAGCCCCAGCATTTT. Amino acid sequence: CASSLSGESQPQHF.

The V gene is TRBV29-1, the J gene TRBJ2-5; 15 positions match TRBD2. The CDR3 has 14 residues. Germline-derived CDR1 and CDR2 are SQVTM and ANQGSEA. The CDR3 sequence: CSAWTSGGAETQYF. The CDR3, as DNA: TGCAGTGCTTGGACTAGCGGGGGGGCGGAGACCCAGTACTTC.

In this sample, this clone turned up a few times. This CDR3 is also generated by other DNA sequences in the sample. The chain combines TRBV29-1 with TRBJ1-1, with unresolved D. V was clipped by 3 bases and J by 4 bases, with 6 bases between them. This CDR3 spans 11 amino acids. Germline V gene data show CDR1 as SQVTM and CDR2 as ANQGSEA. CDR3 sequence: CSVDRGTEAFF. CDR3 nucleotides: TGCAGCGTTGATCGAGGCACTGAAGCTTTCTTT.

The chain recombines TRBV5-4 with TRBJ1-1; D possibly corresponds to TRBD1 (5 bases). This CDR3 is built from 14 residues. The V gene's germline CDR1 is SGHNT and CDR2 YYREEE (reference sequence). V gave up 6 bases and J gave up 2 bases, with 14 bases separating them. CDR3 protein: CASKQGQANTEAFF. The CDR3, as DNA: TGTGCCAGCAAGCAGGGTCAGGCAAACACTGAAGCTTTCTTT.

A few counts support this clone. The V and J genes are TRBV2 and TRBJ2-7; TRBD1 is a possible D gene (6 bases). Germline V gene data show CDR1 as SNHLY and CDR2 as FYNNEI. The ends were cut back, 3 bases at V and 11 bases at J, with 11 bases in the middle. This CDR3 is built from 11 residues. In DNA, the CDR3 is TGTGCCAGCAGTGAGGACAGACCTGAGTACTTC. It specifies CASSEDRPEYF.

The rearrangement uses TRBV19 and TRBJ1-5; TRBD1 might be the D (5 bases). Germline CDR1 LNHDA, CDR2 SQIVND (reference sequence). This CDR3 contains 13 residues. Between the trimmed V and J ends, which lost 5 bases and 7 bases, there was a span of 12 bases. CDR3 in DNA: TGTGCCAGTAGTCTGGGCAGGGAACAGCCCCAGCATTTT. Translation gives CASSLGREQPQHF.

In this sample, this clone turned up a few times. The chain combines TRBV7-6 with TRBJ1-5; tentatively, D is TRBD1 (6 bases). Germline V gene data show CDR1 as SGHVS and CDR2 as FNYEAQ. The CDR3 sequence is 16 residues long. With 4 bases removed from V and 5 bases from J, the gap between germline ends came to 18 bases. The CDR3 is CASSSGGRAADQPQHF. Here the CDR3 DNA reads TGTGCCAGCAGCTCCGGGGGGCGGGCAGCCGATCAGCCCCAGCATTTT.

This clone was counted a few times. CDR3 amino acids: CASSVAGGDSPLHF. CDR3 nucleotides: TGTGCCAGTAGTGTCGCGGGTGGGGATTCACCCCTCCACTTT. The chain has TRBV19 and TRBJ1-6; D not certain. CDR1 and CDR2 from the germline V gene are LNHDA and SQIVND (reference sequence). This CDR3 comprises 14 residues. The V end lost 5 bases, the J end lost 8 bases, and 13 bases lay between the germline ends.

V usage is TRBV10-3 and J usage is TRBJ2-5; perhaps TRBD2 as D (6 bases). The CDR3 is 13 residues long. Germline V gene data show CDR1 as ENHRY and CDR2 as SYGVKD. The V gene lost 9 bases and the J gene lost 2 bases, with 13 bases spanning the gap. The CDR3 region has the DNA TGTGCCATTGGGGGACTCGATCAAGAGACCCAGTACTTC. It codes for CAIGGLDQETQYF.

Remarks on this clone: At one end, the junction sequence differs from germline, possibly due to a read error. V is TRBV29-1 and J is TRBJ2-7; TRBD1 might be the D (7 bases). This CDR3 has 14 amino acids. Germline V lookup: CDR1 SQVTM, CDR2 ANQGSEA. Here the CDR3 DNA reads TGCAGCGTTAAAGAGGACAGGAGGGGTTTCGAGCAGTACTTC. This sequence encodes CSVKEDRRGFEQYF.

The rearrangement joins TRBV4-3 to TRBJ2-1, with 10 bases lining up with TRBD1. This CDR3 comprises 15 residues. With V trimmed by 4 bases and J by 0 bases, 0 bases remained unmatched. Germline loops: CDR1 LGHNA, CDR2 YSLEER. As DNA, the CDR3 is TGCGCCAGCAGCCGGGACAGGGGCTCCTACAATGAGCAGTTCTTC. Translated, it gives CASSRDRGSYNEQFF.

The V gene is TRBV4-3, the J gene TRBJ2-5; 7 nucleotides agree with TRBD1. V lost 0 bases to trimming and J lost 9 bases; unmatched junction nucleotides: 10. Per germline, CDR1 LGHNA and CDR2 YSLEER. The CDR3 has 15 amino acids. The CDR3: CASSQEARGSGPQYF. The CDR3 region has the DNA TGCGCCAGCAGCCAAGAGGCCAGGGGGTCGGGTCCCCAGTACTTC.

The chain couples TRBV5-1 to TRBJ2-7; TRBD1 matches at 7 bases. Trimming at V came to 0 bases and at J to 1 base, leaving 4 bases not matched to a gene. This CDR3 contains 15 residues. Germline-derived CDR1 and CDR2 are SGHRS and YFSETQ. CDR3: CASSLGTGESYEQYF. The CDR3, as DNA: TGCGCCAGCAGCTTGGGAACAGGGGAGTCCTACGAGCAGTACTTC.

This clone was found a few times. This rearrangement joins TRBV6-6 to TRBJ2-7, with D possibly being TRBD2 (6 bases). V dropped 8 bases and J dropped 3 bases, with 11 bases sitting between them. Germline V gene sequence: CDR1 MNHNY, CDR2 SVGAGI (reference sequence). This CDR3 contains 12 residues. The chain's CDR3 is CASASEYYEQYF. CDR3 nucleotides: TGTGCCAGCGCTAGCGAATACTACGAGCAGTACTTC.

The chain recombines TRBV7-9 with TRBJ2-4, with 8 positions matching TRBD2. CDR3 length: 16 residues. Per germline, CDR1 SEHNR and CDR2 FQNEAQ (reference sequence). Trimming removed 5 bases from V and 3 bases from J; junction bases left unmatched: 9. DNA for the CDR3: TGTGCCAGCAGCCCCGACGGGACTAGAAACAAAAACATTCAGTACTTC. It codes for CASSPDGTRNKNIQYF.

The chain recombines TRBV4-3 with TRBJ1-2; TRBD1 matches at 8 bases. The CDR3 loop spans 15 amino acids. Trimming at V came to 5 bases and at J to 4 bases, leaving 9 bases not matched to a gene. The germline V gene encodes CDR1 LGHNA and CDR2 YSLEER. The chain's CDR3 is CASSSHIGQGYGYTF. The CDR3 DNA reads TGCGCCAGCAGCTCGCATATCGGACAGGGCTATGGCTACACCTTC.

The chain is built from TRBV11-2 and TRBJ1-1, with D unresolved. CDR3 size: 19 residues. Trimming took off 6 bases at V and 1 base at J, with 27 bases between the two ends. CDR1 and CDR2 from the germline V gene are SGHAT and FQNNGV. The CDR3 DNA reads TGTGCCAGCAGTTACCCCGCCCCCGGGGATAGCCGCCCGAACACTGAAGCTTTCTTT. This codes for CASSYPAPGDSRPNTEAFF.

V is TRBV21-1 and J is TRBJ2-3; the D call TRBD2 from the table was never checked on the DNA. TRBV21-1 is designated a pseudogene. The length of the CDR3 is 19 residues. The CDR3 nucleotides are TGTGCCAGCAGCAAAGCGACTAGCGGGGGGGCTGCATGGACAGATACGCAGTATTTT. Residues: CASSKATSGGAAWTDTQYF.

V is TRBV11-3 and J is TRBJ2-1, with 11 bases that match TRBD2. The junction had 7 bases not matched to a gene; V was cut back by 5 bases and J by 7 bases. Germline CDR1 is SGHNT and CDR2 is YENEEA. The CDR3 runs to 15 residues. The CDR3 reads CASSPIAGGRNEQFF. For the CDR3, the DNA is TGTGCCAGCAGCCCTATAGCGGGGGGGAGGAATGAGCAGTTCTTC.

This clone appeared a few times. The rearrangement joins TRBV18 to TRBJ1-2, with D perhaps matching TRBD1 (5 bases). Trimming removed 2 bases from V and 4 bases from J, with 11 bases in between. The germline V gene encodes CDR1 KGHSH and CDR2 LQKENI. The CDR3 has 14 amino acids. DNA of the CDR3: TGTGCCAGCTCACCATCGACAGAGAGCTATGGCTACACCTTC. This codes for CASSPSTESYGYTF.

The gene calls are TRBV18 and TRBJ2-1; D perhaps matches TRBD1 (8 bases). Germline assignment: CDR1 KGHSH and CDR2 LQKENI. V shed 2 bases and J shed 4 bases, with 12 bases lying between them. This CDR3 contains 15 residues. The CDR3 reads CASSPTGGDYNEQFF. CDR3 nucleotides: TGTGCCAGCTCACCAACAGGGGGGGATTACAATGAGCAGTTCTTC.

The chain carries TRBV7-2 and TRBJ2-4; D is ambiguous. The germline gives CDR1 SGHTA, CDR2 FQGNSA. The CDR3 totals 16 residues. V lost 2 bases and J lost 5, with 16 bases in between. DNA for the CDR3: TGTGCCAGCAGCTTAAGCACTGGTGTCGCCGAAAACATTCAGTACTTC. Amino acids: CASSLSTGVAENIQYF.

This chain links TRBV6-5 with TRBJ1-2; maybe TRBD1 (6 bases). V lost 6 bases to trimming and J lost 4 bases, with 12 bases between them. The germline V gene has CDR1 MNHEY and CDR2 SVGAGI. The CDR3 is 13 residues long. This chain's CDR3 is CASRSTGLYGYTF. In DNA, the CDR3 is TGTGCCAGCAGGTCGACAGGACTCTATGGCTACACCTTC.

The chain combines TRBV2 with TRBJ2-7, with D possibly being TRBD2 (6 bases). V lost 7 bases, J lost 2 bases, and 21 bases lay in between. There are 16 residues in the CDR3. Germline V lookup: CDR1 SNHLY, CDR2 FYNNEI. In DNA form, the CDR3 reads TGTGCCAGCAAGTGGGGCCCGTGGAGGGCGGCCTACGAGCAGTACTTC. Its translation: CASKWGPWRAAYEQYF.

This rearrangement joins TRBV10-3 to TRBJ2-7, with TRBD2 matching 8 bases. This CDR3 has 14 residues. Germline V CDR1 and CDR2: ENHRY, SYGVKD. Unmatched junction bases numbered 7, after V lost 2 bases and J lost 7 bases. The chain's CDR3 is CAISEVSGRPEQYF. The CDR3 DNA sequence: TGTGCCATCAGTGAGGTAAGCGGGAGACCGGAGCAGTACTTC.

The chain has TRBV5-1 and TRBJ2-4, with a tentative D call TRBD2 (6 bases). Trimming removed 4 bases at V and 1 base at J, with 15 bases between. This CDR3 is 16 amino acids long. Per germline, CDR1 SGHRS and CDR2 YFSETQ. The CDR3 spells CASSPTYRGAKNIQYF. The CDR3 DNA is TGCGCCAGCAGCCCAACCTATCGGGGGGCCAAAAACATTCAGTACTTC. Variable domain in full (rest from reference TRBV5-1 and TRBJ2-4): KAGVTQTPRYLIKTRGQQVTLSCSPISGHRSVSWYQQTPGQGLQFLFEYFSETQRNKGNFPGRFSGRQFSNSRSEMNVSTLELGDSALYLCASSPTYRGAKNIQYFGAGTRLSVL.